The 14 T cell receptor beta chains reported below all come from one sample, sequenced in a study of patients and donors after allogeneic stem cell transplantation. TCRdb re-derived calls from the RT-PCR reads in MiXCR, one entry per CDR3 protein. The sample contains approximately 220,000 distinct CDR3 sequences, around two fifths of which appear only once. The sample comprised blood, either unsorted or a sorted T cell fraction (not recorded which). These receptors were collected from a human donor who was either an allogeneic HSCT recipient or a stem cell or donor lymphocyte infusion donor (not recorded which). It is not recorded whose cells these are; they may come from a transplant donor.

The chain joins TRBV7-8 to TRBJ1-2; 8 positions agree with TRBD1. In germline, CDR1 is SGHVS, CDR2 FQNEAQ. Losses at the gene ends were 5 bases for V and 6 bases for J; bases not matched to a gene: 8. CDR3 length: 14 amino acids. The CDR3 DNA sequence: TGTGCCAGCAGCACCCTGGGACAGGCCCATGGCTACACCTTC. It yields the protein CASSTLGQAHGYTF.

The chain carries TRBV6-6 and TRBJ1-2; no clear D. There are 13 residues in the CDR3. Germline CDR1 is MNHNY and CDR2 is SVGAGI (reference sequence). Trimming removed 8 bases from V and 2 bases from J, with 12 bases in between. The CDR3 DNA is TGTGCCAGCGCCCGAACCCTGAACTATGGCTACACCTTC. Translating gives CASARTLNYGYTF.

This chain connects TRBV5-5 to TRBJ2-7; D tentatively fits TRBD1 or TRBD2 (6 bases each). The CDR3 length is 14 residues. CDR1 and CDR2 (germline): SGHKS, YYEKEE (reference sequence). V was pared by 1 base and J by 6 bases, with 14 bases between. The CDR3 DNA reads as TGTGCCAGCAGCTTGAACGGGGGCAGGGGCGAGCAGTACTTC. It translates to CASSLNGGRGEQYF.

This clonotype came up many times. The CDR3 DNA sequence: TGCAGTGCTAGGGCAGAGGTTGCCTATAATTCACCCCTCCACTTT. Translation gives CSARAEVAYNSPLHF. The chain carries TRBV20-1 and TRBJ1-6; D uncertain. This CDR3 has 15 amino acids. Germline V gives CDR1 DFQATT, CDR2 SNEGSKA (reference sequence). V gave up 3 bases and J gave up 2 bases, with 11 bases separating them.

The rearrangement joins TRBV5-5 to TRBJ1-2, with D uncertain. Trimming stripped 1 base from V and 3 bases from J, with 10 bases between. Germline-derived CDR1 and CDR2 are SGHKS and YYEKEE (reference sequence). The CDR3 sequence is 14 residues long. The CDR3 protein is CASSLWAGDYGYTF. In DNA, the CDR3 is TGTGCCAGCAGCTTGTGGGCCGGGGACTATGGCTACACCTTC.

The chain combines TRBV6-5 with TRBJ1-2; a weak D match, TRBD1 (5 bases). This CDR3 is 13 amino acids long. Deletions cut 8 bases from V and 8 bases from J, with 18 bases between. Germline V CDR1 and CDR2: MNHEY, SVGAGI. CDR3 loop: CASGGAAGGGYTF. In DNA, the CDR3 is TGTGCCAGCGGAGGGGCGGCTGGGGGAGGCTACACCTTC.

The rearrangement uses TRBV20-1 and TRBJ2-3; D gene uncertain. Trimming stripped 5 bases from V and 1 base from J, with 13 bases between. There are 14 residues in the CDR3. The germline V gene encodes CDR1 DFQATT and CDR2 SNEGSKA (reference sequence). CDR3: CSASNYGRTDTQYF. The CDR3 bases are TGCAGTGCTTCTAATTACGGCCGCACAGATACGCAGTATTTT.

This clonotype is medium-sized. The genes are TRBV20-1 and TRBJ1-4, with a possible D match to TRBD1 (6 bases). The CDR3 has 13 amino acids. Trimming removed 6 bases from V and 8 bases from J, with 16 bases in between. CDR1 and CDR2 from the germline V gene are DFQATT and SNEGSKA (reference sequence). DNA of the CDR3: TGCAGTGCCAGGTTGGGGGCTAGAGAAAAACTGTTTTTT. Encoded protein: CSARLGAREKLFF.

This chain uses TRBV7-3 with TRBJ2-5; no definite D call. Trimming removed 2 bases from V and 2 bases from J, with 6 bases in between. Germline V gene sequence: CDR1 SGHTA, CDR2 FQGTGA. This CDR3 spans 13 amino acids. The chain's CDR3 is CASSLLMQETQYF. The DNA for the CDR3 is TGTGCCAGCAGCTTACTGATGCAAGAGACCCAGTACTTC. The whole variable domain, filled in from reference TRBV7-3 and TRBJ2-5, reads GAGVSQTPSNKVTEKGKYVELRCDPISGHTALYWYRQSLGQGPEFLIYFQGTGAADDSGLPNDRFFAVRPEGSVSTLKIQRTERGDSAVYLCASSLLMQETQYFGPGTRLLVL.

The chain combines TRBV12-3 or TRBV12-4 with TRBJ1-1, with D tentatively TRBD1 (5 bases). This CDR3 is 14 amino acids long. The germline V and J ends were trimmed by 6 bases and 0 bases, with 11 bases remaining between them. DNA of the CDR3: TGTGCCAGCAGGCCAGGGATCATGAACACTGAAGCTTTCTTT. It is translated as CASRPGIMNTEAFF.

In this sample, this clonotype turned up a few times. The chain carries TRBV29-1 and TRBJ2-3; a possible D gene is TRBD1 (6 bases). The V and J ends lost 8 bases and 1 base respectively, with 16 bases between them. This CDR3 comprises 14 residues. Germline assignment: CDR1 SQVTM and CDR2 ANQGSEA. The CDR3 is CSSTGPGGTDTQYF. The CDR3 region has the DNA TGCAGCTCCACCGGGCCAGGGGGCACAGATACGCAGTATTTT.

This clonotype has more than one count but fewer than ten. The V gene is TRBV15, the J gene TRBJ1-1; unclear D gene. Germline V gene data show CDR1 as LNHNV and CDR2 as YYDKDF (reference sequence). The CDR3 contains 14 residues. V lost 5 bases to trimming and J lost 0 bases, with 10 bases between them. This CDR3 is CATSPTRLNTEAFF. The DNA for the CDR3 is TGTGCCACCAGCCCTACCCGGCTGAACACTGAAGCTTTCTTT.

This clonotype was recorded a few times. CDR3 sequence: CASSRQGAGNTIYF. In DNA form, the CDR3 reads TGCGCCAGCAGCCGACAGGGGGCTGGAAACACCATATATTTT. The chain is built from TRBV5-1 and TRBJ1-3; the match to TRBD1 covers 9 bases. V lost 4 bases, J lost 2 bases, and 1 base stayed unmatched. The CDR3 sequence is 14 residues long. Germline values: CDR1 SGHRS, CDR2 YFSETQ.

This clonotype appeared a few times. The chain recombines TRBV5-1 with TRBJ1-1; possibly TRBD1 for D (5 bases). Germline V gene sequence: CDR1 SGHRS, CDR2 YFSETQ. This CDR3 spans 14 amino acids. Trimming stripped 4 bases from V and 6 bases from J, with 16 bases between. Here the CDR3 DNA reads TGCGCCAGCAGCGGTGGACATCCGAGGGCTGAAGCTTTCTTT. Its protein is CASSGGHPRAEAFF.